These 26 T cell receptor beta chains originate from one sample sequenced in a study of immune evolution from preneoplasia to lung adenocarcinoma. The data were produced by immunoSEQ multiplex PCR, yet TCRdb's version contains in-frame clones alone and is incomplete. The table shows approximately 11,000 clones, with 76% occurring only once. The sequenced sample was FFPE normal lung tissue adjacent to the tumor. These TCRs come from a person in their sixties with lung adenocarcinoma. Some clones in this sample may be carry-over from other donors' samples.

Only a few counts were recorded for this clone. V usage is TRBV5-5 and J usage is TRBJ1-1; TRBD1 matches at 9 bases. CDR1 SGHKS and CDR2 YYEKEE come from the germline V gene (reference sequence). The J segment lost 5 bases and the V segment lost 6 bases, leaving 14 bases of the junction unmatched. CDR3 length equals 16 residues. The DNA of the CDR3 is TGTGCCAGCACCCGCGAGGACAGGGGTTTGACTACTGAAGCTTTCTTT. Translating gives CASTREDRGLTTEAFF.

The CDR3 DNA sequence: TGTGCCAGCAGCTTCGCAGGGGGGGAAAAACTGTTTTTT. Its translation is CASSFAGGEKLFF. This chain joins TRBV7-2 and TRBJ1-4, with 7 bases fitting TRBD1. Germline assignment: CDR1 SGHTA and CDR2 FQGNSA. CDR3 length: 13 amino acids. The V gene end was trimmed by 3 bases and the J gene end by 8 bases; junction bases not matched to a gene: 3. Drawing the rest from reference TRBV7-2 and TRBJ1-4, the complete variable domain is GAGVSQSPSNKVTEKGKDVELRCDPISGHTALYWYRQSLGQGLEFLIYFQGNSAPDKSGLPSDRFSAERTGGSVSTLTIQRTQQEDSAVYLCASSFAGGEKLFFGSGTQLSVL.

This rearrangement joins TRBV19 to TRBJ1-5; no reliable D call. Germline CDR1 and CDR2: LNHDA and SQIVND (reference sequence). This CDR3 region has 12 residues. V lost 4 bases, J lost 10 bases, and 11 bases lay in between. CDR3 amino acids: CASSTMGSPQHF. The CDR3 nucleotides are TGTGCCAGTAGTACCATGGGATCCCCCCAGCATTTT.

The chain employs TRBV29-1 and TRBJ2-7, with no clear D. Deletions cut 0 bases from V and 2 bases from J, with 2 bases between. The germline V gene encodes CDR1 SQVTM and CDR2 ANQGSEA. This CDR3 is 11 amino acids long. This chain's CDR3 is CSVEDTYEQYF. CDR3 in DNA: TGCAGCGTTGAAGACACCTACGAGCAGTACTTC.

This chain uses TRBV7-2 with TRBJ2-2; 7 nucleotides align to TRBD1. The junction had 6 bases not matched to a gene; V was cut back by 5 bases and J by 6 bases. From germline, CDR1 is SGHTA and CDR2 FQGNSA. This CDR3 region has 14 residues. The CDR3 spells CASSTRTGSGELFF. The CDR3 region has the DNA TGTGCCAGCAGCACTCGGACAGGTTCCGGGGAGCTGTTTTTT.

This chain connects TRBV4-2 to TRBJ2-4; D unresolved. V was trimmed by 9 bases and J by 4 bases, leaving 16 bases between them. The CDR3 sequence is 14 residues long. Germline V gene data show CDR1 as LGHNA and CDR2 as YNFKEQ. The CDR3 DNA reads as TGTGCCAGTAGACCTTCAAGTGGGAAAAACATTCAGTACTTC. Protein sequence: CASRPSSGKNIQYF.

The CDR3 is CASSLLPGGYFNEQFF. The CDR3 nucleotides read TGTGCCAGCAGCTTACTACCGGGAGGGTATTTCAATGAGCAGTTCTTC. V and J are TRBV7-2 and TRBJ2-1, with TRBD2 matching 8 bases. This CDR3 contains 16 residues. Trimming at V came to 2 bases and at J to 6 bases, leaving 9 bases not matched to a gene. Germline V lookup: CDR1 SGHTA, CDR2 FQGNSA. Looking up the rest from reference TRBV7-2 and TRBJ2-1 gives the full variable domain: GAGVSQSPSNKVTEKGKDVELRCDPISGHTALYWYRQSLGQGLEFLIYFQGNSAPDKSGLPSDRFSAERTGGSVSTLTIQRTQQEDSAVYLCASSLLPGGYFNEQFFGPGTRLTVL.

The CDR3 is CSVSGLVDTEAFF. CDR3 coding DNA: TGCAGCGTTTCAGGGTTGGTGGACACTGAAGCTTTCTTT. The chain links TRBV29-1 to TRBJ1-1, with D perhaps TRBD1 (5 bases). Per the germline V gene, CDR1 is SQVTM and CDR2 is ANQGSEA. The CDR3 sequence is 13 residues long. The ends were cut back, 5 bases at V and 3 bases at J, with 13 bases in the middle.

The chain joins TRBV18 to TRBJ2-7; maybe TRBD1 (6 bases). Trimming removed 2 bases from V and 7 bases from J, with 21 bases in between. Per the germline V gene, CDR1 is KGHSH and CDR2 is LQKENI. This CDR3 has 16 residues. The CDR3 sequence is CASSPNLGRGSEEQYF. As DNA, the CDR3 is TGTGCCAGCTCACCAAACTTGGGCAGGGGATCGGAAGAGCAGTACTTC.

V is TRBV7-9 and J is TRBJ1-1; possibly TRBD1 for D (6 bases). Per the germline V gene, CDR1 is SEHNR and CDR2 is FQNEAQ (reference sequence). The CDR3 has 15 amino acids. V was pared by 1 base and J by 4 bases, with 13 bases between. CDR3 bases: TGTGCCAGCAGCTTAGGGCGGGGGGCGCGCACTGAAGCTTTCTTT. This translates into CASSLGRGARTEAFF.

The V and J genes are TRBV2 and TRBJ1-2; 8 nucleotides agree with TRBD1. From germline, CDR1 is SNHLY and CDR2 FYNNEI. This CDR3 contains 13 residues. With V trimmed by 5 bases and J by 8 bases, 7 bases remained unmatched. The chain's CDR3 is CASSLQGAGGYTF. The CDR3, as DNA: TGTGCCAGCAGTCTTCAGGGGGCTGGGGGCTACACCTTC.

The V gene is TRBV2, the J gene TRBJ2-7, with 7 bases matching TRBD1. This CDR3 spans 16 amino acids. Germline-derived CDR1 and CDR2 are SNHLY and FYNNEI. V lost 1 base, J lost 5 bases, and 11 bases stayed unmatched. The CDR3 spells CASSEGWGRGIHEQYF. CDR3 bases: TGTGCCAGCAGTGAAGGGTGGGGCAGGGGGATCCACGAGCAGTACTTC.

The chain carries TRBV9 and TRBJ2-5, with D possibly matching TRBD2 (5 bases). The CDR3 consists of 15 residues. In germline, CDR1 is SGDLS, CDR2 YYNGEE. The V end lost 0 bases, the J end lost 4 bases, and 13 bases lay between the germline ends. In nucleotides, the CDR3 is TGTGCCAGCAGCGTAGGAGGGCGGACCGGAGAGACCCAGTACTTC. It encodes CASSVGGRTGETQYF.

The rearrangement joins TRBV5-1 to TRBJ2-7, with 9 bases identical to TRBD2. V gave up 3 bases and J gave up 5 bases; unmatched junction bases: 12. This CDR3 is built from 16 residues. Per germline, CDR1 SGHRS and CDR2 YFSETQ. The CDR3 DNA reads TGCGCCAGCAGCTGGGGGGGCCCTAGCGGGACCGACGAGCAGTACTTC. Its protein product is CASSWGGPSGTDEQYF.

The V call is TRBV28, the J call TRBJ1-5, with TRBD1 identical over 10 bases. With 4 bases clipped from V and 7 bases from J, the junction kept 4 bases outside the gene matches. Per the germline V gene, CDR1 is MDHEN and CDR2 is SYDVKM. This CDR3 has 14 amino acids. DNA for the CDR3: TGTGCCAGCAGTTCCGACAGGGGGCCGCAGCCCCAGCATTTT. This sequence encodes CASSSDRGPQPQHF.

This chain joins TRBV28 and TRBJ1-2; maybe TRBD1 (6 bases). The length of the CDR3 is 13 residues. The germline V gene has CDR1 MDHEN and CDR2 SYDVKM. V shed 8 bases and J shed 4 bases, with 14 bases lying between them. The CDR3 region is CASQTGSGYGYTF. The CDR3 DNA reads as TGTGCCAGCCAAACAGGGAGCGGCTATGGCTACACCTTC.

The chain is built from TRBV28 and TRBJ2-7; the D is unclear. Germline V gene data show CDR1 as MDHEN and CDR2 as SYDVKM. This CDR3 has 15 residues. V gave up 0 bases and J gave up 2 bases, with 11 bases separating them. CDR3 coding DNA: TGTGCCAGCAGTTTATGGGACGAGGACCCCTACGAGCAGTACTTC. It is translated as CASSLWDEDPYEQYF.

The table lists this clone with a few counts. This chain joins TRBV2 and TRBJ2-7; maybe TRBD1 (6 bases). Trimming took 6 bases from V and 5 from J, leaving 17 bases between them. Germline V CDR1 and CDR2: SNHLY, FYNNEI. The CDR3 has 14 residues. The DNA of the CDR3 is TGTGCCAGCAGAGGGGGTAATCACGGGGACGAGCAGTACTTC. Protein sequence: CASRGGNHGDEQYF. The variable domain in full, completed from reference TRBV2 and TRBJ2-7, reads EPEVTQTPSHQVTQMGQEVILRCVPISNHLYFYWYRQILGQKVEFLVSFYNNEISEKSEIFDDQFSVERPDGSNFTLKIRSTKLEDSAMYFCASRGGNHGDEQYFGPGTRLTVT.

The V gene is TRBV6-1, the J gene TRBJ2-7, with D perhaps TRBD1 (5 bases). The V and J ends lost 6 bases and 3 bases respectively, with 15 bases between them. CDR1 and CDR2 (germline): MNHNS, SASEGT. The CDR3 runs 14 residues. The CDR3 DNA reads TGTGCCAGCAGAACTACCAGGGATTACTACGAGCAGTACTTC. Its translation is CASRTTRDYYEQYF.

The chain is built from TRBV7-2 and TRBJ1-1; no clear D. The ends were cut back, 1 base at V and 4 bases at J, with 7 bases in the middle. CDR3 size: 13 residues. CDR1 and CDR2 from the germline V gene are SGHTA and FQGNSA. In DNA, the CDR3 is TGTGCCAGCAGCTTAGATCGGTCCACTGAAGCTTTCTTT. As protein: CASSLDRSTEAFF.

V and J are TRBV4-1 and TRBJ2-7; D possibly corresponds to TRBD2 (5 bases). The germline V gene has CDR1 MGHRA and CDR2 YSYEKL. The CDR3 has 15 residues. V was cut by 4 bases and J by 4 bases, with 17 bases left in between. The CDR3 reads CASSLKSHGGYEQYF. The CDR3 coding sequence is TGCGCCAGCAGCCTCAAGAGTCATGGAGGTTACGAGCAGTACTTC.

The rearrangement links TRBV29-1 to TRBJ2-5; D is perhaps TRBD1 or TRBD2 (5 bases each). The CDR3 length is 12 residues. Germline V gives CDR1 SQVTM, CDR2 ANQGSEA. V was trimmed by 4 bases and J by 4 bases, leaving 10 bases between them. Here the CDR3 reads CSVGEGPETQYF. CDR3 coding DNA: TGCAGCGTTGGAGAGGGGCCAGAGACCCAGTACTTC. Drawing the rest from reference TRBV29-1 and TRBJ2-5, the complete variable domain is SAVISQKPSRDICQRGTSLTIQCQVDSQVTMMFWYRQQPGQSLTLIATANQGSEATYESGFVIDKFPISRPNLTFSTLTVSNMSPEDSSIYLCSVGEGPETQYFGPGTRLLVL.

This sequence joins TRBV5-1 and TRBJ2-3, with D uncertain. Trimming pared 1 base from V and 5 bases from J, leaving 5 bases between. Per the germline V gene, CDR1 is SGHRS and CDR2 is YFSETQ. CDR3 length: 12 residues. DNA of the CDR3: TGCGCCAGCAGCTTGCGTGGAGATACGCAGTATTTT. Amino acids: CASSLRGDTQYF.

The CDR3 DNA follows: TGTGCCAGCAGCTGGGACAACAATGAGCAGTTCTTC. Amino acids: CASSWDNNEQFF. The genes are TRBV7-9 and TRBJ2-1, with D tentatively TRBD1 (6 bases). Germline values: CDR1 SEHNR, CDR2 FQNEAQ (reference sequence). Deletions cut 4 bases from V and 5 bases from J, with 6 bases between. The length of the CDR3 is 12 residues.

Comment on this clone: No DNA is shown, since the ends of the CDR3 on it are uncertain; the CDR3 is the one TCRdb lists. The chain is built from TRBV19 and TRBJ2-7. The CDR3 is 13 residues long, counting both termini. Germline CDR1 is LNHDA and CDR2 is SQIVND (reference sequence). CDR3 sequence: CASSFGPGYEQYF.

CDR3 bases: TGTGCCAGCAGTTACGGGAGGACGGACACAGATACGCAGTATTTT. It translates to CASSYGRTDTDTQYF. The chain is built from TRBV5-8 and TRBJ2-3; 7 bases line up with TRBD2. Germline V CDR1 and CDR2: SGHTS, YDEGEE. V lost 5 bases, J lost 2 bases, and 8 bases stayed unmatched. CDR3 length equals 15 residues.